This T cell receptor beta chain was identified during a study of cytomegalovirus exposure and HLA in healthy donors. Whole-study results and caveats: A missense variant in DCLRE1C was later tied to TCR beta V- and J-gene trimming.

As to this clone: The antigen is not known.

The PCR was carried out with 60 Vbeta primers and 13 Jbeta primers. Data came from immunoSEQ multiplex PCR; TCRdb stores just in-frame clones and leaves some out. The sample records fewer than 200,000 clones, around 80% being singletons. Germline CDR1 is SGHRS and CDR2 is YFSETQ. V was pared by 6 bases and J by 2 bases, with 11 bases between. This CDR3 is built from 13 residues. The V gene is TRBV5-1, the J gene TRBJ2-5, with a weak D call TRBD1 (6 bases). The sequencing input was PBMCs. This clonotype originated in a man between 35 and 55 years old in good health and CMV-seropositive. DNA for the CDR3: TGCGCCAGCAAGAGGGACACTCAAGAGACCCAGTACTTC. Its translation: CASKRDTQETQYF.